This TCR beta chain was obtained from a study of shared clonotypes between healthy human individuals. TCRdb keeps only in-frame clones here, not all; method: immunoSEQ multiplex PCR. Seen here are about 2 million clones, around 95% observed once, and the top ten hold 0.13%. The CDR3 sequence is 17 residues long. The V end lost 1 base, the J end lost 5 bases, and 22 bases lay between the germline ends. Germline lookup yields CDR1 SGHDT and CDR2 YYEEEE. The TCR sequence derives from a man between 18 and 35 years old in good health. The sequenced sample consisted of naive CD4+ T cells sorted from blood. Subset given: CD45RA+ positively selected. The chain employs TRBV5-6 and TRBJ2-7, with D perhaps being TRBD1 or TRBD2 (5 bases each). CDR3 sequence: CASSLSGPGPFTDEQYF. The DNA of the CDR3 is TGTGCCAGCAGCTTGTCGGGACCTGGCCCTTTCACCGACGAGCAGTACTTC.